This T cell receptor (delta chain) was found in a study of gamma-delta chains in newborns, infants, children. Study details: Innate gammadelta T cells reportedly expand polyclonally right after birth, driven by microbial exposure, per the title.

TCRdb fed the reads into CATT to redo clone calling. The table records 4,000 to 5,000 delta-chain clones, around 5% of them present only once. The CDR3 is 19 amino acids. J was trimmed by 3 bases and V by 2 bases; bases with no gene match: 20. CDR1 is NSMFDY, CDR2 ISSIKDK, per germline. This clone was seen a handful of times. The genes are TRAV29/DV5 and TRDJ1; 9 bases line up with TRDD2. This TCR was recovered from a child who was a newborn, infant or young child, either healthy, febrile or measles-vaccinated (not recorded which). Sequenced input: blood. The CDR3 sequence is CAARALPTPMAAEADKLIF. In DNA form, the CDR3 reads TGTGCAGCAAGGGCCCTTCCTACACCAATGGCCGCGGAGGCCGATAAACTCATCTTT. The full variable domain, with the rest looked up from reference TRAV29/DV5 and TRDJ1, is DQQVKQNSPSLSVQEGRISILNCDYTNSMFDYFLWYKKYPAEGPTFLISISSIKDKNEDGRFTVFLNKSAKHLSLHIVPSQPGDSAVYFCAARALPTPMAAEADKLIFGKGTRVTVEP.